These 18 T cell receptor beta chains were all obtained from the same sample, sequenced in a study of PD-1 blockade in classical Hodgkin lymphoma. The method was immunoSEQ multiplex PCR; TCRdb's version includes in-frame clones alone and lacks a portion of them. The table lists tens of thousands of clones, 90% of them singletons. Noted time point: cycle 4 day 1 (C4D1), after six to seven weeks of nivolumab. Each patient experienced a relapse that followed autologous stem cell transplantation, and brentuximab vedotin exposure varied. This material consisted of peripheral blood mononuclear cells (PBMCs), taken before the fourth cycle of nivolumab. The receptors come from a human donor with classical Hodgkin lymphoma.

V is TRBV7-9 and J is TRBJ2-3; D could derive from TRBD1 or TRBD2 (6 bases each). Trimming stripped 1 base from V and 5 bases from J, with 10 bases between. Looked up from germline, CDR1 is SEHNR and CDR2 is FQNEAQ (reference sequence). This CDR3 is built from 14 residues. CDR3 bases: TGTGCCAGCAGCTTAGGGGGGGCGCGAGATACGCAGTATTTT. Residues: CASSLGGARDTQYF.

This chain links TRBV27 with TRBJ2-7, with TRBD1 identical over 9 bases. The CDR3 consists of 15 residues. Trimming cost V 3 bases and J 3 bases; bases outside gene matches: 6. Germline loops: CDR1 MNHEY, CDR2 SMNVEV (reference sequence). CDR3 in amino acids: CASSFYGTGFYEQYF. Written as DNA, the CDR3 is TGTGCCAGCAGTTTTTACGGGACAGGGTTCTACGAGCAGTACTTC.

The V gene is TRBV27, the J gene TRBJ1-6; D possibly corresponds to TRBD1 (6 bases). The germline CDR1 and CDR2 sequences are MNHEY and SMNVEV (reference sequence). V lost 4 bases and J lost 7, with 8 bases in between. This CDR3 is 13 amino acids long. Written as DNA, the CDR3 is TGTGCCAGCAGTTGGGACAAGAATTCACCCCTCCACTTT. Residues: CASSWDKNSPLHF.

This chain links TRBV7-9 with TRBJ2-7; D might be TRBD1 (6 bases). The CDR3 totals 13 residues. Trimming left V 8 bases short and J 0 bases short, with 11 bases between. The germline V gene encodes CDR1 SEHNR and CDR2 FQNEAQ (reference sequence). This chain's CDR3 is CASGWTASYEQYF. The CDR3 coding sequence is TGTGCCAGCGGGTGGACAGCCTCCTACGAGCAGTACTTC.

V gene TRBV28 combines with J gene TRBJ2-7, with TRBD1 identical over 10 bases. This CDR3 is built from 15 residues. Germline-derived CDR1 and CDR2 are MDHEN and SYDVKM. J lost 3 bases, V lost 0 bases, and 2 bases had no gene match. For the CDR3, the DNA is TGTGCCAGCAGTTTATGGACAGGGGGCTTCTACGAGCAGTACTTC. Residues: CASSLWTGGFYEQYF. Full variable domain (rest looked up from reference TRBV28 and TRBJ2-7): DVKVTQSSRYLVKRTGEKVFLECVQDMDHENMFWYRQDPGLGLRLIYFSYDVKMKEKGDIPEGYSVSREKKERFSLILESASTNQTSMYLCASSLWTGGFYEQYFGPGTRLTVT.

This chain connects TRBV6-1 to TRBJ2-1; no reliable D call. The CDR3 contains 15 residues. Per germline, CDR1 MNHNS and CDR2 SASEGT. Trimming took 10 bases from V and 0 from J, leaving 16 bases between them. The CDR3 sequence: CAITALLGSYNEQFF. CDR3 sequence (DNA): TGTGCCATCACGGCCCTTTTGGGCTCCTACAATGAGCAGTTCTTC.

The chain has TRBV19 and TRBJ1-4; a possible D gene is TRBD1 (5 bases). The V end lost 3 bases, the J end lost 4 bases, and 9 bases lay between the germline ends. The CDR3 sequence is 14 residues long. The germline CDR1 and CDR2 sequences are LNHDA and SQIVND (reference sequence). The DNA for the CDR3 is TGTGCCAGTAGTATGGGACGGAATAATGAAAAACTGTTTTTT. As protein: CASSMGRNNEKLFF.

As DNA, the CDR3 is TGTGCCAGTAGTATTTTGGGGCAGGGTCAGCCCCAGCATTTT. It codes for CASSILGQGQPQHF. This chain connects TRBV19 to TRBJ1-5, with D maybe TRBD1 (5 bases). V was shortened by 3 bases and J by 6 bases, with 12 bases between the two germline ends. Germline assignment: CDR1 LNHDA and CDR2 SQIVND (reference sequence). The CDR3 sequence is 14 residues long.

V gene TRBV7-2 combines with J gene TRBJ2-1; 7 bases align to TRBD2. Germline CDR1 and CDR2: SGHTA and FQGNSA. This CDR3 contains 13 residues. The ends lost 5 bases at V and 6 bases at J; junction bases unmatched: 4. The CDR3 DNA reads TGTGCCAGCAGCAGCGGGACGTCCAATGAGCAGTTCTTC. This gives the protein CASSSGTSNEQFF.

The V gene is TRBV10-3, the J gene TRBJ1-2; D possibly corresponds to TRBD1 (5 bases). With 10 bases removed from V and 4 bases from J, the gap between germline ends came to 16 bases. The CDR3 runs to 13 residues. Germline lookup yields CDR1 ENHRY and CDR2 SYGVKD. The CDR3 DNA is TGTGCCAGTACAGGAATAAAGGGCTATGGCTACACCTTC. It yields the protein CASTGIKGYGYTF.

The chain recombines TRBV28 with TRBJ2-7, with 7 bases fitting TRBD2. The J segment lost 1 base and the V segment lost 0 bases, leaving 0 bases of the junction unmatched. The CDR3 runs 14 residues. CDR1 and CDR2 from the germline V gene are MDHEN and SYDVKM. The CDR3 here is CASSLWGGSYEQYF. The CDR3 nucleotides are TGTGCCAGCAGTTTATGGGGGGGGTCCTACGAGCAGTACTTC.

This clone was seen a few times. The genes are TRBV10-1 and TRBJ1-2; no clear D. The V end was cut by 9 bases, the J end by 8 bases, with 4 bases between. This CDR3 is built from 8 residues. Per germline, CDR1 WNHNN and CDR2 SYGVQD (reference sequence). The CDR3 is CASGGYTF. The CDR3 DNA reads TGCGCCAGTGGCGGCTACACCTTC.

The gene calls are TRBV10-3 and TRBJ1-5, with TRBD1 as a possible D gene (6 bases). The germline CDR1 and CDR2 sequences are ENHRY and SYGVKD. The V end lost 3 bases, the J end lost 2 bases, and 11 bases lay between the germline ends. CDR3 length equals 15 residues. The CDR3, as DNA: TGTGCCATCAGTGAATCCAGGGGTGGCAATCAGCCCCAGCATTTT. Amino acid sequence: CAISESRGGNQPQHF.

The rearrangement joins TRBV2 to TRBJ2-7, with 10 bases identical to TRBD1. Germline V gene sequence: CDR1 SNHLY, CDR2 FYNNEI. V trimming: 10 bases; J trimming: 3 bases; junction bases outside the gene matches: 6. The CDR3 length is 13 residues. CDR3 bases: TGTGCCACCATGGGACAGGGGTTCTACGAGCAGTACTTC. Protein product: CATMGQGFYEQYF.

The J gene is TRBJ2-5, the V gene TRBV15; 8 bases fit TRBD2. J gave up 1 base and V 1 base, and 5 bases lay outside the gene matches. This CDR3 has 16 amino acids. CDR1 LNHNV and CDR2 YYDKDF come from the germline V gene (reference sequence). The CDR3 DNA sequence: TGTGCCACCAGCAGAGGGGGCGGGGGGCTCCAAGAGACCCAGTACTTC. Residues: CATSRGGGGLQETQYF.

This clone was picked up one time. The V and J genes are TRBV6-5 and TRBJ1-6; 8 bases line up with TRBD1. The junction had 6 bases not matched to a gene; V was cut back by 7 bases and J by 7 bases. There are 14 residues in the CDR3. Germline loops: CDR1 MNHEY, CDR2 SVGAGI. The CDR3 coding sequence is TGTGCCAGCACCCTGGGACAGGAGAATTCACCCCTCCACTTT. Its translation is CASTLGQENSPLHF.

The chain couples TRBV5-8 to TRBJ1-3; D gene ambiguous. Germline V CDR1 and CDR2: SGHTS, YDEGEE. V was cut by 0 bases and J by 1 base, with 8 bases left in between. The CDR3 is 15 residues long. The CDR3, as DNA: TGTGCCAGCAGCTTGGGACAAATTTCTGGAAACACCATATATTTT. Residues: CASSLGQISGNTIYF.

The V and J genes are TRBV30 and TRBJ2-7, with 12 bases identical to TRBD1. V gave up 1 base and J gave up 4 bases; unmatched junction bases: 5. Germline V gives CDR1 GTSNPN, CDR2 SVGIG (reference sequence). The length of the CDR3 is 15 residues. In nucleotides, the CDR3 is TGTGCCTGGAGTGGGGACAGGGGGCTCGGATACGAGCAGTACTTC. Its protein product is CAWSGDRGLGYEQYF.